A single sample is the source of the 16 T cell receptor beta chains below, sequenced in a study of early T cells in non-severe SARS-CoV-2 infection. TCRdb passed the 5' RACE reads through MiXCR, listing each CDR3 protein once. The sample has around 31,000 distinct CDR3 sequences, 4.5% to 7% seen once. The source material was whole blood. These TCRs come from an adult who was a healthcare worker with PCR-confirmed SARS-CoV-2 infection or an uninfected control (not recorded which).

The genes are TRBV19 and TRBJ2-3; 7 bases agree with TRBD2. Unmatched junction bases numbered 8, after V lost 2 bases and J lost 0 bases. The CDR3 extends over 17 amino acids. Looked up from germline, CDR1 is LNHDA and CDR2 is SQIVND (reference sequence). CDR3 sequence reads: CASSIRLAVASTDTQYF. Written as DNA, the CDR3 is TGTGCCAGTAGTATAAGACTAGCTGTCGCTAGCACAGATACGCAGTATTTT.

This clonotype came up many times. The chain recombines TRBV15 with TRBJ1-1; D is perhaps TRBD1 (5 bases). Germline CDR1 reads LNHNV; CDR2 reads YYDKDF (reference sequence). The CDR3 is 13 amino acids. Trimming took 0 bases from V and 5 from J, leaving 7 bases between them. CDR3 region: CATSREQATEAFF. DNA of the CDR3: TGTGCCACCAGCAGAGAACAGGCAACTGAAGCTTTCTTT.

There are a few counts of this clonotype. This chain joins TRBV29-1 and TRBJ2-5; D remains ambiguous. CDR1 and CDR2 (germline): SQVTM, ANQGSEA. This CDR3 region has 10 residues. Trimming removed 2 bases from V and 4 bases from J, with 2 bases in between. CDR3 in amino acids: CSVERETQYF. The CDR3 nucleotides are TGCAGCGTTGAAAGAGAGACCCAGTACTTC. The full variable domain, completed using reference TRBV29-1 and TRBJ2-5, is SAVISQKPSRDICQRGTSLTIQCQVDSQVTMMFWYRQQPGQSLTLIATANQGSEATYESGFVIDKFPISRPNLTFSTLTVSNMSPEDSSIYLCSVERETQYFGPGTRLLVL.

This clonotype was recorded at least ten times. The chain is built from TRBV28 and TRBJ2-7; 10 bases are shared with TRBD2. Germline CDR1 and CDR2: MDHEN and SYDVKM. Germline trimming cut 6 bases from V and 2 bases from J; bases unmatched to any gene: 1. CDR3 length: 13 residues. The CDR3 sequence is CASRLAGPYEQYF. The CDR3 nucleotides are TGTGCCAGCAGACTAGCGGGGCCCTACGAGCAGTACTTC.

The chain couples TRBV4-2 to TRBJ2-3; 9 bases fit TRBD2. CDR3 length equals 18 residues. From germline, CDR1 is LGHNA and CDR2 YNFKEQ. After removal of 2 bases from V and 4 bases from J, the junction contained 13 bases not matched to a gene. CDR3 loop: CASSQSPGREGLADTQYF. As DNA, the CDR3 is TGTGCCAGCAGCCAATCGCCTGGGCGGGAGGGCCTCGCAGATACGCAGTATTTT.

This clonotype was seen ten or more times. This sequence joins TRBV5-1 and TRBJ2-3; D is perhaps TRBD2 (6 bases). This CDR3 is built from 15 residues. Trimming removed 6 bases at V and 4 bases at J, with 18 bases between. The germline gives CDR1 SGHRS, CDR2 YFSETQ. Here the CDR3 DNA reads TGCGCCAGCAACGCCTTGGGGGGTAGCGCAGATACGCAGTATTTT. Amino acid sequence: CASNALGGSADTQYF.

This clonotype was detected many times. The chain has TRBV28 and TRBJ2-2; TRBD2 is a possible D gene (5 bases). Trimming took off 0 bases at V and 0 bases at J, with 8 bases between the two ends. This CDR3 is built from 16 residues. Germline values: CDR1 MDHEN, CDR2 SYDVKM. The CDR3 coding sequence is TGTGCCAGCAGTTTATGGGCACTAGCGAACACCGGGGAGCTGTTTTTT. Translation gives CASSLWALANTGELFF.

The sample holds many counts of this clonotype. The rearrangement uses TRBV27 and TRBJ2-7; 9 nucleotides align to TRBD2. Germline loops: CDR1 MNHEY, CDR2 SMNVEV (reference sequence). V gave up 4 bases and J gave up 7 bases; unmatched junction bases: 11. The CDR3 covers 15 residues. CDR3 region: CASSSLREGAMEQYF. CDR3 nucleotides: TGTGCCAGCAGTTCTTTGCGGGAGGGGGCTATGGAGCAGTACTTC.

The rearrangement uses TRBV7-9 and TRBJ2-7; weak D call: TRBD2 (6 bases). The germline V and J ends were trimmed by 1 base and 1 base, with 14 bases remaining between them. CDR1 is SEHNR, CDR2 FQNEAQ, per germline (reference sequence). There are 16 residues in the CDR3. The CDR3 DNA reads TGTGCCAGCAGCTTAGGCCAGTGGGCGGGATCCTACGAGCAGTACTTC. Its translation: CASSLGQWAGSYEQYF.

This clonotype was seen repeatedly, ten times or more. The limits of the CDR3 on the DNA are not certain, so only TCRdb's listed CDR3 is given. This chain joins TRBV7-3 and TRBJ2-2; the D call TRBD1 from the table was never checked on the DNA. From germline, CDR1 is SGHTA and CDR2 FQGTGA. Ends included, the CDR3 has 15 residues. CDR3: CASSCRRSGRGSCFF.

This clonotype was seen a few times. The chain is built from TRBV6-1 and TRBJ1-4, with D possibly TRBD1 on 6 matching bases. CDR1 is MNHNS, CDR2 SASEGT, per germline. This CDR3 is built from 14 residues. The V end lost 6 bases, the J end lost 5 bases, and 13 bases lay between the germline ends. CDR3 protein: CASSWGQENEKLFF. CDR3 nucleotide sequence: TGTGCCAGCAGCTGGGGGCAGGAAAATGAAAAACTGTTTTTT.

This chain uses TRBV28 with TRBJ1-6, with D possibly being TRBD1 (6 bases). Trimming pared 5 bases from V and 7 bases from J, leaving 12 bases between. The CDR3 has 14 amino acids. Per germline, CDR1 MDHEN and CDR2 SYDVKM. DNA of the CDR3: TGTGCCAGCAGTCCGGGGGGGCAGAATTCACCCCTCCACTTT. This translates into CASSPGGQNSPLHF.

In its sample, this clonotype was seen many times. The chain has TRBV5-6 and TRBJ2-6; D is tentatively TRBD1 or TRBD2 (5 bases each). V gave up 0 bases and J gave up 0 bases, with 13 bases separating them. The CDR3 contains 18 residues. Germline V gene data show CDR1 as SGHDT and CDR2 as YYEEEE. In nucleotides, the CDR3 is TGTGCCAGCAGCTTGGCCGGGGCAGGCAGCTCTGGGGCCAACGTCCTGACTTTC. Translating gives CASSLAGAGSSGANVLTF.

This chain connects TRBV7-2 to TRBJ2-3; 7 bases map to TRBD2. The CDR3 extends over 13 amino acids. The germline gives CDR1 SGHTA, CDR2 FQGNSA. V dropped 8 bases and J dropped 4; count of bases not matched to a gene: 6. The CDR3, as DNA: TGTGCCAGCTTGGCGGGAGCCTCAGATACGCAGTATTTT. It codes for CASLAGASDTQYF.

This clonotype was seen more than once but under ten times. The CDR3 DNA sequence: TGTGCCAGCAGGACTAGCGGGGCGGGGGAGACCCAGTACTTC. It yields the protein CASRTSGAGETQYF. V usage is TRBV28 and J usage is TRBJ2-5, with 11 bases identical to TRBD2. The CDR3 runs 14 residues. With 6 bases clipped from V and 5 bases from J, the junction kept 5 bases outside the gene matches. Germline V gene lookup returns CDR1 MDHEN and CDR2 SYDVKM.

The rearrangement joins TRBV7-8 to TRBJ1-5; D gene uncertain. The germline V and J ends were trimmed by 0 bases and 5 bases, with 2 bases remaining between them. Per germline, CDR1 SGHVS and CDR2 FQNEAQ. The CDR3 totals 12 residues. The CDR3 region is CASSLAYQPQHF. The CDR3 DNA reads as TGTGCCAGCAGCTTAGCGTATCAGCCCCAGCATTTT.